Shown below are 25 T cell receptor beta chains from a single sample sequenced in a study of regulatory T cells in long-lasting Graves disease. The time point here: persistent/refractory GD, antithyroid drugs over 5 years with positive TRAb. The TCR library used RNA extracted from PBMCs. In building TCR beta libraries, iRepertoire HTBI primers were used together with Arm-PCR of CDR3 regions. TCRdb re-analysed the multiplex PCR reads in MiXCR, keeping a single row per CDR3 protein. Seen here are about 660,000 distinct CDR3 sequences, about 32% observed once, and the top ten hold under 55%. Sequencing was performed on peripheral blood mononuclear cells (PBMCs), taken when the disease was refractory, from a patient treated with antithyroid drugs. The receptors were sampled from a female donor with Graves disease.

This clonotype was seen only a few times. The rearrangement links TRBV24-1 to TRBJ2-7, with D perhaps TRBD1 or TRBD2 (6 bases each). This CDR3 region has 13 residues. V lost 5 bases and J lost 3, with 10 bases in between. Germline V CDR1 and CDR2: KGHDR, SFDVKD. The CDR3 is CATSAGAGYEQYF. DNA for the CDR3: TGTGCCACCAGTGCGGGGGCTGGCTACGAGCAGTACTTC.

The chain employs TRBV2 and TRBJ1-5, with 10 bases fitting TRBD1. The CDR3 consists of 16 residues. Germline V lookup: CDR1 SNHLY, CDR2 FYNNEI. After removal of 6 bases from V and 4 bases from J, the junction contained 9 bases not matched to a gene. DNA for the CDR3: TGTGCCAGCAGAGCTCCTCCGGGACAGGGGAATCAGCCCCAGCATTTT. Its translation is CASRAPPGQGNQPQHF. The whole variable domain, remainder taken from reference TRBV2 and TRBJ1-5, is EPEVTQTPSHQVTQMGQEVILRCVPISNHLYFYWYRQILGQKVEFLVSFYNNEISEKSEIFDDQFSVERPDGSNFTLKIRSTKLEDSAMYFCASRAPPGQGNQPQHFGDGTRLSIL.

The chain couples TRBV10-1 to TRBJ2-7, with D possibly TRBD2 on 6 matching bases. The CDR3 totals 15 residues. Germline lookup yields CDR1 WNHNN and CDR2 SYGVQD (reference sequence). Deletions cut 9 bases from V and 0 bases from J, with 18 bases between. The CDR3 spells CASNDQEGSSYEQYF. Here the CDR3 DNA reads TGCGCCAGTAACGACCAGGAGGGGAGCTCCTACGAGCAGTACTTC.

The chain is built from TRBV28 and TRBJ2-4; D possibly corresponds to TRBD1 (6 bases). The CDR3 totals 15 residues. CDR1 is MDHEN and CDR2 is SYDVKM in the germline V gene. The V end lost 3 bases, the J end lost 6 bases, and 15 bases lay between the germline ends. The DNA of the CDR3 is TGTGCCAGCAGTTTGTCCCCTTTGGGGGCAAACATTCAGTACTTC. Encoded protein: CASSLSPLGANIQYF.

With respect to this clonotype: A clone one base away is much larger, so this may be a read error. The chain carries TRBV28 and TRBJ1-1; perhaps TRBD1 as D (5 bases). V was pared by 5 bases and J by 5 bases, with 21 bases between. CDR3 length: 16 amino acids. The V gene's germline CDR1 is MDHEN and CDR2 SYDVKM. This chain's CDR3 is CASSPPGPGRDTEAFF. CDR3 bases: TGTGCCAGCAGTCCTCCGGGCCCGGGACGGGATACTGAAGCTTTCTTT.

Regarding this clonotype: One base away lies a much larger clone, so this may be a sequencing read error. This sequence joins TRBV28 and TRBJ1-2; D perhaps matches TRBD1 (6 bases). Germline lookup yields CDR1 MDHEN and CDR2 SYDVKM. The CDR3 extends over 15 amino acids. The V end was cut by 3 bases, the J end by 3 bases, with 14 bases between. The CDR3 protein is CASSFTTGGDYGYTF. The CDR3, as DNA: TGTGCCAGCAGTTTTACGACAGGAGGGGACTATGGCTACACCTTC.

This clonotype was counted at least ten times. The V gene is TRBV11-2, the J gene TRBJ2-7, with TRBD1 matching 9 bases. Germline CDR1 and CDR2: SGHAT and FQNNGV. The J segment lost 5 bases and the V segment lost 3 bases, leaving 5 bases of the junction unmatched. CDR3 size: 14 residues. This chain's CDR3 is CASSLGTGFHEQYF. The CDR3, as DNA: TGTGCCAGCAGCTTGGGGACAGGGTTCCACGAGCAGTACTTC.

This chain links TRBV29-1 with TRBJ2-7; a possible D gene is TRBD1 (5 bases). This CDR3 contains 12 residues. Deletions cut 1 base from V and 1 base from J, with 5 bases between. CDR1 SQVTM and CDR2 ANQGSEA come from the germline V gene. The CDR3 region is CSVEGQSYEQYF. The DNA of the CDR3 is TGCAGCGTTGAAGGACAGTCCTACGAGCAGTACTTC.

The table lists this clonotype with many counts. The rearrangement links TRBV7-8 to TRBJ1-1; the D is unclear. Germline loops: CDR1 SGHVS, CDR2 FQNEAQ. This CDR3 is built from 15 residues. Trimming removed 5 bases from V and 4 bases from J, with 17 bases in between. The CDR3 DNA reads as TGTGCCAGCAGCCCGAGAGCCCCCCGCAGCACTGAAGCTTTCTTT. The encoded protein is CASSPRAPRSTEAFF.

This clonotype was observed at least ten times. This sequence joins TRBV12-3 or TRBV12-4 and TRBJ2-7, with D perhaps assigned TRBD1 or TRBD2 (6 bases each). V was cut by 3 bases and J by 3 bases, with 15 bases left in between. The CDR3 consists of 15 residues. CDR3: CASSFRGQGDYEQYF. The CDR3 nucleotides read TGTGCCAGCAGTTTTCGGGGGCAGGGTGACTACGAGCAGTACTTC.

This clonotype was counted many times. V gene TRBV12-3 or TRBV12-4 combines with J gene TRBJ2-7, with 8 positions matching TRBD1. The CDR3 length is 13 residues. V shed 8 bases, J shed 6 bases, and the junction held 9 bases outside the gene matches. The CDR3 is CASGWDRYAEQYF. CDR3 coding DNA: TGTGCCAGCGGTTGGGACAGGTACGCCGAGCAGTACTTC.

This clonotype was seen a handful of times. The V call is TRBV5-1, the J call TRBJ1-2, with 9 nucleotides matching TRBD1. CDR1 is SGHRS, CDR2 YFSETQ, per germline. With V trimmed by 4 bases and J by 1 base, 11 bases remained unmatched. This CDR3 region has 17 residues. CDR3 protein: CASSERQGGPVNYGYTF. The CDR3 nucleotides read TGCGCCAGCAGCGAAAGACAGGGGGGACCTGTTAACTATGGCTACACCTTC.

This clonotype has just a few counts. The chain combines TRBV19 with TRBJ1-1; D is uncertain. V lost 3 bases, J lost 2 bases, and 7 bases lay in between. CDR3 length: 13 residues. The germline gives CDR1 LNHDA, CDR2 SQIVND (reference sequence). The CDR3 DNA sequence: TGTGCCAGTAGTATGCACAGAAACACTGAAGCTTTCTTT. Its translation is CASSMHRNTEAFF.

In its sample, this clonotype was seen many times. The chain uses TRBV12-3 or TRBV12-4 and TRBJ1-4, with 7 bases lining up with TRBD1. This CDR3 region has 14 residues. Trimming cost V 6 bases and J 6 bases; bases outside gene matches: 7. CDR3 sequence (DNA): TGTGCCAGCAGCTTCGGGACAGCAGATGAAAAACTGTTTTTT. This encodes CASSFGTADEKLFF.

There are a few counts of this clonotype. The chain couples TRBV29-1 to TRBJ2-5; 14 bases match TRBD2. CDR1 and CDR2 from the germline V gene are SQVTM and ANQGSEA. With 4 bases clipped from V and 7 bases from J, the junction kept 11 bases outside the gene matches. This CDR3 region has 16 residues. The CDR3 DNA reads TGCAGCGTTGGGATGACTAGCGGGAGGGCCTATGGGACCCAGTACTTC. Its protein is CSVGMTSGRAYGTQYF.

This rearrangement joins TRBV6-2 or TRBV6-3 to TRBJ1-5, with no clear D. Trimming removed 5 bases from V and 5 bases from J, with 7 bases in between. The CDR3 extends over 12 amino acids. Germline CDR1 MNHEY, CDR2 SVGEGT. For the CDR3, the DNA is TGTGCCAGCAGTCCGGGTCATCAGCCCCAGCATTTT. This encodes CASSPGHQPQHF.

The chain employs TRBV25-1 and TRBJ2-7; 9 bases match TRBD1. The CDR3 is 18 residues long. Trimming removed 6 bases from V and 0 bases from J; junction bases left unmatched: 15. Germline V gene lookup returns CDR1 MGHDK and CDR2 SYGVNS. The CDR3 spells CASSHPSTGTGPSYEQYF. DNA for the CDR3: TGTGCCAGCAGCCATCCAAGCACCGGGACAGGGCCCTCCTACGAGCAGTACTTC.

This clonotype was seen a few times. The chain recombines TRBV29-1 with TRBJ2-7; D perhaps matches TRBD2 (5 bases). The CDR3 runs to 13 residues. Germline lookup yields CDR1 SQVTM and CDR2 ANQGSEA. The germline V and J ends were trimmed by 4 bases and 7 bases, with 17 bases remaining between them. In DNA form, the CDR3 reads TGCAGCGTTGTGGCGACGGCTCCGGGGGAGCAGTACTTC. Its translation: CSVVATAPGEQYF.

V and J are TRBV12-3 or TRBV12-4 and TRBJ2-3; 7 bases line up with TRBD1. This CDR3 comprises 16 residues. After removal of 2 bases from V and 2 bases from J, the junction contained 7 bases not matched to a gene. The CDR3 DNA reads as TGTGCCAGCAGTTTATCATTGACAGGGCTCACAGATACGCAGTATTTT. Amino acids: CASSLSLTGLTDTQYF.

This chain uses TRBV12-3 or TRBV12-4 with TRBJ1-2, with 8 bases matching TRBD1. The CDR3 spans 14 residues. V shed 2 bases, J shed 8 bases, and the junction held 7 bases outside the gene matches. CDR3 loop: CASSLWQGAEGYTF. The CDR3 coding sequence is TGTGCCAGCAGTTTATGGCAGGGGGCGGAAGGCTACACCTTC.

The chain is built from TRBV6-5 and TRBJ1-6; a possible D gene is TRBD1 (6 bases). Trimming took 4 bases from V and 10 from J, leaving 20 bases between them. CDR1 is MNHEY and CDR2 is SVGAGI in the germline V gene. CDR3 length: 16 residues. The CDR3 here is CASSSSAGALGSPLHF. For the CDR3, the DNA is TGTGCCAGCAGTTCGTCCGCAGGGGCGTTAGGATCACCCCTCCACTTT.

This clonotype has ten or more counts. This chain joins TRBV11-2 and TRBJ2-7; weak D call: TRBD2 (5 bases). This CDR3 is built from 14 residues. CDR1 and CDR2 (germline): SGHAT, FQNNGV. Trimming took 0 bases from V and 4 from J, leaving 10 bases between them. CDR3 DNA: TGTGCCAGCAGCTTAGATATCGGCGGGTACGAGCAGTACTTC. It specifies CASSLDIGGYEQYF.

This chain links TRBV4-1 with TRBJ2-7; TRBD2 matches 14 bases. The J segment lost 7 bases and the V segment lost 0 bases, leaving 5 bases of the junction unmatched. In germline, CDR1 is MGHRA, CDR2 YSYEKL. The CDR3 consists of 16 residues. The CDR3 DNA is TGCGCCAGCAGCCAAGATCAGGGACTAGCGGGAGAGGAGCAGTACTTC. It is translated as CASSQDQGLAGEEQYF.

The chain combines TRBV30 with TRBJ2-7, with D possibly being TRBD2 (6 bases). The germline V and J ends were trimmed by 3 bases and 6 bases, with 15 bases remaining between them. Per germline, CDR1 GTSNPN and CDR2 SVGIG (reference sequence). CDR3 length equals 13 residues. The CDR3 sequence: CAWSLEGSSEQYF. The DNA of the CDR3 is TGTGCCTGGAGCTTGGAGGGCTCTAGCGAGCAGTACTTC.

V gene TRBV12-3 or TRBV12-4 combines with J gene TRBJ1-6, with D tentatively TRBD1 (6 bases). CDR3 length equals 14 residues. The V end lost 4 bases, the J end lost 7 bases, and 11 bases lay between the germline ends. CDR3 sequence reads: CASSSRGWNSPLHF. The DNA for the CDR3 is TGTGCCAGCAGTTCCAGGGGCTGGAATTCACCCCTCCACTTT.